This TCR beta chain is drawn from a study of blood T cell repertoires in COVID-19. Unmatched junction bases numbered 4, after V lost 4 bases and J lost 2 bases. CDR3 length equals 15 residues. Germline assignment: CDR1 SNHLY and CDR2 FYNNEI. Methods used by the authors: Reference gene primer amplification yielded estimated nucleated cell counts. Generated by immunoSEQ multiplex PCR, the TCRdb table keeps only in-frame clones and is missing some. V and J calls and clone size come straight from that table; D and trimming were deduced from the DNA. This table holds a few hundred thousand clones, about 86% found once.

The sequence derives from a man aged 45-65 years who had recovered from COVID-19. V usage is TRBV2 and J usage is TRBJ2-3, with TRBD2 identical over 9 bases. The sample taken for sequencing was PBMCs or T cells enriched from blood (not recorded which). CDR3 protein: CASSGLAGNTDTQYF. The CDR3 nucleotides read TGTGCCAGCAGTGGGCTAGCGGGGAACACAGATACGCAGTATTTT.